These 23 T cell receptor beta chains originate from one sample sequenced in a study of blood T cell repertoires in COVID-19. Clones were sequenced by immunoSEQ multiplex PCR, and TCRdb holds only the in-frame ones, with some missing. The sample lists 200,000 to 250,000 clones; nearly 90% were seen once. Sequencing was done on a sample of peripheral blood. The receptors were sampled from a man aged 45 to 65 with COVID-19, enrolled during active disease.

The chain couples TRBV20-1 to TRBJ2-3, with D tentatively TRBD1 (5 bases). This CDR3 is built from 12 residues. Germline V gene sequence: CDR1 DFQATT, CDR2 SNEGSKA (reference sequence). V was pared by 3 bases and J by 5 bases, with 9 bases between. CDR3 residues: CSASRGQDTQYF. CDR3 DNA: TGCAGTGCTAGTAGGGGTCAAGATACGCAGTATTTT.

The rearrangement links TRBV11-3 to TRBJ1-4; D perhaps matches TRBD1 (5 bases). With 2 bases removed from V and 11 bases from J, the gap between germline ends came to 12 bases. The CDR3 sequence is 13 residues long. Germline CDR1 and CDR2: SGHNT and YENEEA. The CDR3 protein is CASSLFWAGKLFF. CDR3 sequence (DNA): TGTGCCAGCAGCTTATTTTGGGCAGGGAAACTGTTTTTT.

This chain uses TRBV11-3 with TRBJ1-2, with unresolved D. CDR1 is SGHNT, CDR2 YENEEA, per germline. The CDR3 runs to 14 residues. V was pared by 6 bases and J by 7 bases, with 18 bases between. The CDR3 reads CASSLPGYLSGYTF. CDR3 DNA: TGTGCCAGCAGTTTGCCCGGGTATTTGAGTGGCTACACCTTC.

This clone has only one observation. The chain couples TRBV29-1 to TRBJ2-3; D is undetermined. V was shortened by 3 bases and J by 8 bases, with 21 bases between the two germline ends. This CDR3 has 15 amino acids. Germline CDR1 is SQVTM and CDR2 is ANQGSEA. Here the CDR3 reads CSVEIILEPRSTQYF. The CDR3 DNA sequence: TGCAGCGTTGAGATCATCCTAGAACCCAGAAGTACGCAGTATTTT.

The J gene is TRBJ1-5, the V gene TRBV5-1, with TRBD1 as a possible D gene (5 bases). Trimming removed 9 bases from V and 3 bases from J, with 19 bases in between. CDR3 size: 15 residues. Germline V gives CDR1 SGHRS, CDR2 YFSETQ. The CDR3 loop reads CATPGGGPPNQPQHF. For the CDR3, the DNA is TGCGCCACCCCGGGGGGAGGCCCGCCCAATCAGCCCCAGCATTTT.

The gene calls are TRBV28 and TRBJ1-1, with 7 bases lining up with TRBD1. In germline, CDR1 is MDHEN, CDR2 SYDVKM. This CDR3 comprises 13 residues. Trimming took 4 bases from V and 10 from J; bases not matched to a gene: 9. The CDR3 DNA sequence: TGTGCCAGCAGTTCCGGGACAGCAAGGGGAGCTTTCTTT. This encodes CASSSGTARGAFF.

This sequence joins TRBV30 and TRBJ2-1; TRBD1 might be the D (6 bases). The CDR3 runs to 12 residues. The ends were cut back, 3 bases at V and 7 bases at J, with 10 bases in the middle. Germline V lookup: CDR1 GTSNPN, CDR2 SVGIG (reference sequence). CDR3 sequence: CAWRDRRNEQFF. CDR3 sequence (DNA): TGTGCCTGGAGGGACAGAAGGAATGAGCAGTTCTTC.

The rearrangement uses TRBV5-1 and TRBJ2-4, with D unclear. The CDR3 has 15 residues. Germline V gene sequence: CDR1 SGHRS, CDR2 YFSETQ. With 0 bases removed from V and 1 base from J, the gap between germline ends came to 8 bases. The CDR3 is CASSLGATAKNIQYF. In nucleotides, the CDR3 is TGCGCCAGCAGCTTGGGAGCGACGGCCAAAAACATTCAGTACTTC.

CDR3 sequence reads: CASSPLRDSYNEQFF. CDR3 nucleotide sequence: TGTGCCAGCTCACCACTCCGGGACTCCTACAATGAGCAGTTCTTC. V and J are TRBV18 and TRBJ2-1; D possibly corresponds to TRBD2 (5 bases). V lost 1 base, J lost 0 bases, and 7 bases lay in between. CDR1 is KGHSH and CDR2 is LQKENI in the germline V gene. This CDR3 region has 15 residues. Filled out from reference TRBV18 and TRBJ2-1, the complete variable domain reads NAGVMQNPRHLVRRRGQEARLRCSPMKGHSHVYWYRQLPEEGLKFMVYLQKENIIDESGMPKERFSAEFPKEGPSILRIQQVVRGDSAAYFCASSPLRDSYNEQFFGPGTRLTVL.

This chain uses TRBV5-1 with TRBJ2-1; 9 bases agree with TRBD2. The V gene's germline CDR1 is SGHRS and CDR2 YFSETQ. With V trimmed by 0 bases and J by 7 bases, 5 bases remained unmatched. There are 15 residues in the CDR3. The CDR3 loop is CASSLAAAGGNEQFF. In DNA form, the CDR3 reads TGCGCCAGCAGCTTGGCCGCAGCGGGAGGTAATGAGCAGTTCTTC. Looking up the rest from reference TRBV5-1 and TRBJ2-1 gives the full variable domain: KAGVTQTPRYLIKTRGQQVTLSCSPISGHRSVSWYQQTPGQGLQFLFEYFSETQRNKGNFPGRFSGRQFSNSRSEMNVSTLELGDSALYLCASSLAAAGGNEQFFGPGTRLTVL.

V and J are TRBV10-3 and TRBJ2-6; possibly TRBD1 for D (6 bases). The V gene lost 2 bases and the J gene lost 2 bases, with 7 bases spanning the gap. The CDR3 has 15 amino acids. Germline CDR1 is ENHRY and CDR2 is SYGVKD. CDR3 region: CAISEQGTGANVLTF. The CDR3 bases are TGTGCCATCAGTGAGCAGGGGACTGGGGCCAACGTCCTGACTTTC.

The V gene is TRBV7-6, the J gene TRBJ2-1; no definite D call. There are 15 residues in the CDR3. Trimming stripped 5 bases from V and 0 bases from J, with 11 bases between. The germline V gene has CDR1 SGHVS and CDR2 FNYEAQ. CDR3 DNA sequence: TGTGCCAGCAGCAAACAATTCAGCTCCTACAATGAGCAGTTCTTC. It yields the protein CASSKQFSSYNEQFF.

The V call is TRBV19, the J call TRBJ1-1; D might be TRBD1 (6 bases). Germline V gene data show CDR1 as LNHDA and CDR2 as SQIVND (reference sequence). The CDR3 is made up of 13 amino acids. V was shortened by 5 bases and J by 4 bases, with 11 bases between the two germline ends. CDR3 in amino acids: CASSQTGITEAFF. The CDR3 DNA reads as TGTGCCAGTAGTCAAACAGGGATCACTGAAGCTTTCTTT.

About this clone: This sample includes further DNA sequences coding for the same CDR3. The chain carries TRBV30 and TRBJ2-1; 12 bases align to TRBD2. This CDR3 region has 14 residues. J was trimmed by 9 bases and V by 0 bases; bases with no gene match: 3. Germline V lookup: CDR1 GTSNPN, CDR2 SVGIG (reference sequence). The CDR3 loop reads CAWSVLAGGGEQFF. For the CDR3, the DNA is TGTGCCTGGAGTGTACTAGCGGGGGGTGGTGAGCAGTTCTTC. Looking up the rest from reference TRBV30 and TRBJ2-1 gives the full variable domain: SQTIHQWPATLVQPVGSPLSLECTVEGTSNPNLYWYRQAAGRGLQLLFYSVGIGQISSEVPQNLSASRPQDRQFILSSKKLLLSDSGFYLCAWSVLAGGGEQFFGPGTRLTVL.

This clone was recorded only once. The V call is TRBV3-1 (or the pseudogene TRBV3-2), the J call TRBJ2-7; TRBD1 agrees at 9 bases. Germline V gene data show CDR1 as LGHDT and CDR2 as YNNKEL (reference sequence). With V trimmed by 6 bases and J by 2 bases, 2 bases remained unmatched. There are 13 residues in the CDR3. The CDR3 coding sequence is TGTGCCAGCAGTCGGGACAGGGCCTACGAGCAGTACTTC. It codes for CASSRDRAYEQYF.

A single count supports this clone. The chain uses TRBV10-3 and TRBJ2-2; TRBD1 agrees at 7 bases. The CDR3 has 15 amino acids. V lost 8 bases and J lost 0; bases outside the gene matches: 6. Per the germline V gene, CDR1 is ENHRY and CDR2 is SYGVKD. In DNA form, the CDR3 reads TGTGCCATCCGGCCCGGGACAGCGAACACCGGGGAGCTGTTTTTT. It is translated as CAIRPGTANTGELFF.

The chain uses TRBV9 and TRBJ2-1; the match to TRBD2 covers 10 bases. The V segment lost 4 bases and the J segment 3 bases; nucleotides outside the gene matches: 10. From germline, CDR1 is SGDLS and CDR2 YYNGEE. The CDR3 contains 17 residues. CDR3 sequence (DNA): TGTGCCAGCAGCACGACCCCCACTAGCGGGGTCTACAATGAGCAGTTCTTC. Protein product: CASSTTPTSGVYNEQFF.

The chain links TRBV6-1 to TRBJ2-1, with D perhaps TRBD2 (5 bases). V was shortened by 0 bases and J by 4 bases, with 10 bases between the two germline ends. The CDR3 has 15 residues. Germline values: CDR1 MNHNS, CDR2 SASEGT. This CDR3 reads CASSEAALAYNEQFF. The CDR3 region has the DNA TGTGCCAGCAGTGAAGCCGCGCTAGCTTACAATGAGCAGTTCTTC.

The chain couples TRBV19 to TRBJ2-5; a weak D match, TRBD1 (6 bases). The germline V gene encodes CDR1 LNHDA and CDR2 SQIVND (reference sequence). V shed 8 bases and J shed 7 bases, with 17 bases lying between them. The CDR3 loop spans 13 amino acids. Here the CDR3 reads CASGETGSRTQYF. In DNA, the CDR3 is TGTGCCAGTGGAGAAACAGGGTCAAGGACCCAGTACTTC.

The chain carries TRBV23-1 and TRBJ1-4, with 7 bases matching TRBD1. TRBV23-1 is classed as an ORF, of uncertain function. The CDR3 is 15 residues long. The ends lost 2 bases at V and 4 bases at J; junction bases unmatched: 4. This CDR3 reads CASSQPGQFNEKLFF. The CDR3 nucleotides read TGCGCCAGCAGTCAACCGGGACAGTTTAATGAAAAACTGTTTTTT.

This clone appeared a single time. The chain joins TRBV7-6 to TRBJ2-7; D gene unclear. This CDR3 contains 13 residues. CDR1 is SGHVS and CDR2 is FNYEAQ in the germline V gene. The V gene lost 1 base and the J gene lost 4 bases, with 8 bases spanning the gap. The CDR3 reads CASSLVYYYEQYF. The CDR3 DNA reads as TGTGCCAGCAGCTTAGTATACTATTACGAGCAGTACTTC.

V is TRBV7-2 and J is TRBJ2-1; D perhaps matches TRBD2 (6 bases). Deletions cut 5 bases from V and 8 bases from J, with 16 bases between. The germline gives CDR1 SGHTA, CDR2 FQGNSA. The CDR3 sequence is 14 residues long. Here the CDR3 DNA reads TGTGCCAGCAGCCAAGAGGGACTTGGTGATGAGCAGTTCTTC. Residues: CASSQEGLGDEQFF.

The chain uses TRBV6-2 or TRBV6-3 and TRBJ1-4; TRBD1 matches at 7 bases. Trimming cost V 4 bases and J 8 bases; bases outside gene matches: 7. The CDR3 has 14 residues. Germline assignment: CDR1 MNHEY and CDR2 SVGEGT. This CDR3 is CASSSNRGGEKLFF. Written as DNA, the CDR3 is TGTGCCAGCAGTTCGAACAGGGGAGGAGAAAAACTGTTTTTT.